Each of the 11 T cell receptor beta chains below was sequenced from the same sample in a study of blood T cell repertoires in COVID-19. Libraries were prepared by immunoSEQ multiplex PCR; TCRdb keeps only in-frame clonotypes and omits some of them. The sample holds 300,000 or so clones; about 90% are singletons and the top ten take approximately 5.2%. The sample taken for sequencing was PBMCs or T cells enriched from blood (not recorded which). These receptors originate from a woman in her twenties or thirties who had recovered from COVID-19.

This clone is a singleton in its sample. The chain couples TRBV30 to TRBJ1-2; possible D gene TRBD1, 5 bases. V was trimmed by 0 bases and J by 8 bases, leaving 16 bases between them. From germline, CDR1 is GTSNPN and CDR2 SVGIG (reference sequence). The length of the CDR3 is 14 residues. The CDR3 bases are TGTGCCTGGAGTGTCGGGCAGGGTCACCAGGGCTACACCTTC. Encoded protein: CAWSVGQGHQGYTF.

The chain joins TRBV20-1 to TRBJ1-1; D not certain. V was pared by 3 bases and J by 0 bases, with 8 bases between. Germline V gene data show CDR1 as DFQATT and CDR2 as SNEGSKA (reference sequence). CDR3 size: 13 residues. The CDR3 nucleotides are TGCAGTGCTAGTTCGGGATTGAACACTGAAGCTTTCTTT. Translating it yields CSASSGLNTEAFF.

The chain couples TRBV19 to TRBJ1-1; D perhaps matches TRBD1 (5 bases). The CDR3 covers 16 residues. Trimming cost V 4 bases and J 4 bases, with 19 bases left between them. Per the germline V gene, CDR1 is LNHDA and CDR2 is SQIVND (reference sequence). The CDR3 sequence: CASSTKPGVTGTEAFF. In nucleotides, the CDR3 is TGTGCCAGTAGTACAAAGCCGGGGGTGACTGGCACTGAAGCTTTCTTT.

This clone is a singleton in its sample. The CDR3: CASSFGRGGGTQYF. DNA for the CDR3: TGTGCCAGCAGCTTCGGACGGGGGGGCGGTACGCAGTATTTT. V usage is TRBV7-2 and J usage is TRBJ2-3, with 8 bases matching TRBD2. This CDR3 is 14 amino acids long. The germline gives CDR1 SGHTA, CDR2 FQGNSA. Trimming at V came to 3 bases and at J to 8 bases, leaving 7 bases not matched to a gene.

This rearrangement joins TRBV5-1 to TRBJ1-2; unclear D gene. CDR3 length: 14 amino acids. V was clipped by 0 bases and J by 2 bases, with 8 bases between them. Germline V gives CDR1 SGHRS, CDR2 YFSETQ. The CDR3 region is CASSLGDTNYGYTF. Here the CDR3 DNA reads TGCGCCAGCAGCTTGGGTGACACCAACTATGGCTACACCTTC.

This sequence joins TRBV15 and TRBJ2-1, with D perhaps TRBD1 (7 bases). V dropped 0 bases and J dropped 2 bases, with 8 bases sitting between them. Per germline, CDR1 LNHNV and CDR2 YYDKDF (reference sequence). The CDR3 totals 15 residues. CDR3 sequence reads: CATSRDRGAYNEQFF. The CDR3 DNA sequence: TGTGCCACCAGCAGAGACAGGGGGGCCTACAATGAGCAGTTCTTC.

The rearrangement uses TRBV19 and TRBJ2-7; the D gene is possibly TRBD2 (5 bases). The germline CDR1 and CDR2 sequences are LNHDA and SQIVND (reference sequence). V was shortened by 0 bases and J by 7 bases, with 16 bases between the two germline ends. CDR3 length: 15 amino acids. In DNA, the CDR3 is TGTGCCAGTAGTATAGATCTCGGGATGTCGATGGAGCAGTACTTC. Translation gives CASSIDLGMSMEQYF.

The V and J genes are TRBV6-2 or TRBV6-3 and TRBJ2-2; D is possibly TRBD1 (6 bases). The V end was cut by 5 bases, the J end by 6 bases, with 13 bases between. The CDR3 length is 14 residues. Germline CDR1 and CDR2: MNHEY and SVGEGT. CDR3 nucleotides: TGTGCCAGCAGTGTTACCAGGGGAGCCGGGGAGCTGTTTTTT. Translating it yields CASSVTRGAGELFF.

CDR3 coding DNA: TGTGCCAGCAGCTTAGGAGGTGGCAGGGCTGAAGCTTTCTTT. This gives the protein CASSLGGGRAEAFF. The chain recombines TRBV11-3 with TRBJ1-1; D is possibly TRBD1 (5 bases). The CDR3 length is 14 residues. The V gene lost 1 base and the J gene lost 6 bases, with 12 bases spanning the gap. Germline CDR1 SGHNT, CDR2 YENEEA.

The chain couples TRBV12-1 to TRBJ1-2. TRBV12-1 is recorded as a pseudogene. This CDR3 has 13 residues. The CDR3, as DNA: TGTGCCAGCAGCTTTTTTCCCGGCTATGGCTACACCTTC. This translates into CASSFFPGYGYTF.

V gene TRBV7-2 combines with J gene TRBJ2-1; 12 bases fit TRBD2. CDR1 is SGHTA and CDR2 is FQGNSA in the germline V gene. The J segment lost 5 bases and the V segment lost 1 base, leaving 3 bases of the junction unmatched. CDR3 length equals 16 residues. The CDR3 DNA reads TGTGCCAGCAGCTTAGGTCTAGCGGGGGGGCACAATGAGCAGTTCTTC. Amino acids: CASSLGLAGGHNEQFF.